The 7 T cell receptor beta chains below all came from one sample that was sequenced in a study of a mutant IDH1 vaccine in newly diagnosed glioma. This sample's time point: week 47, end of study. Topical imiquimod accompanied each vaccine dose, which consisted of 300 ug of mutant IDH1 20-mer peptide. Clones were sequenced by immunoSEQ multiplex PCR, and TCRdb holds only the in-frame ones, with some missing. Of around 65,000 clones in the sample, less than 90% were seen once. Their antigens are not known. Material: PBMCs, obtained from a glioma patient whose treatment included an IDH1 peptide vaccine. All receptors come from a man under 40 with glioma.

The V call is TRBV4-1, the J call TRBJ2-3; TRBD2 matches 9 bases. In germline, CDR1 is MGHRA, CDR2 YSYEKL. Trimming at V came to 4 bases and at J to 2 bases, leaving 4 bases not matched to a gene. The CDR3 has 15 amino acids. The CDR3, as DNA: TGCGCCAGCAGCCTCCTAGCGGGGCCCACAGATACGCAGTATTTT. Translation: CASSLLAGPTDTQYF.

The rearrangement uses TRBV4-2 and TRBJ2-6; 10 bases line up with TRBD1. Germline lookup yields CDR1 LGHNA and CDR2 YNFKEQ. The CDR3 contains 23 residues. The V and J ends lost 4 bases and 1 base, in that order; junction bases with no gene match: 22. The CDR3 DNA follows: TGTGCCAGCAGCCCGGGACAGGGGCGCTGGAGAGACCATGGGCCGTCTGGGGCCAACGTCCTGACTTTC. Translated: CASSPGQGRWRDHGPSGANVLTF.

This chain links TRBV6-1 with TRBJ2-1, with TRBD2 identical over 9 bases. The CDR3 is 14 amino acids. The V gene end was trimmed by 8 bases and the J gene end by 4 bases; junction bases not matched to a gene: 6. The germline V gene has CDR1 MNHNS and CDR2 SASEGT. The DNA of the CDR3 is TGTGCCAGCGGCCTCAGCGGGGGGTACAATGAGCAGTTCTTC. It encodes CASGLSGGYNEQFF.

V is TRBV5-4 and J is TRBJ2-7; the D is unclear. Trimming shortened V by 3 bases and J by 6 bases, and 16 bases separated the two germline ends. The germline CDR1 and CDR2 sequences are SGHNT and YYREEE (reference sequence). The CDR3 runs 14 residues. The CDR3 bases are TGTGCCAGCAGCTCCAGGAATTATGCGAGCGAGCAGTACTTC. Amino acid sequence: CASSSRNYASEQYF.

This rearrangement joins TRBV30 to TRBJ2-3; D not resolved. Germline CDR1 is GTSNPN and CDR2 is SVGIG (reference sequence). This CDR3 region has 13 residues. Deletions cut 4 bases from V and 2 bases from J, with 10 bases between. DNA of the CDR3: TGTGCCTGGACCCCTATGGCCACAGATACGCAGTATTTT. It encodes CAWTPMATDTQYF.

A note on this clone: The same CDR3 is also encoded by other DNA sequences in this sample. J is TRBJ1-1 and V is TRBV5-1; possible D gene TRBD1, 5 bases. The CDR3 extends over 15 amino acids. V dropped 0 bases and J dropped 4 bases, with 13 bases sitting between them. Germline V gene data show CDR1 as SGHRS and CDR2 as YFSETQ. CDR3 DNA: TGCGCCAGCAGCTTGGGGAGGGGTTGGGGCACTGAAGCTTTCTTT. It specifies CASSLGRGWGTEAFF. The full variable domain, in which reference TRBV5-1 and TRBJ1-1 provide the parts outside the CDR3, is KAGVTQTPRYLIKTRGQQVTLSCSPISGHRSVSWYQQTPGQGLQFLFEYFSETQRNKGNFPGRFSGRQFSNSRSEMNVSTLELGDSALYLCASSLGRGWGTEAFFGQGTRLTVV.

This clone was observed once. V is TRBV15 and J is TRBJ2-5; D unclear. V lost 0 bases and J lost 6, with 29 bases in between. The germline V gene encodes CDR1 LNHNV and CDR2 YYDKDF (reference sequence). This CDR3 has 20 residues. The CDR3 nucleotides are TGTGCCACCAGCAGAGACCAACCTAAGTCAGGTTCCCTCCCTGAGAAGACCCAGTACTTC. Translation: CATSRDQPKSGSLPEKTQYF.